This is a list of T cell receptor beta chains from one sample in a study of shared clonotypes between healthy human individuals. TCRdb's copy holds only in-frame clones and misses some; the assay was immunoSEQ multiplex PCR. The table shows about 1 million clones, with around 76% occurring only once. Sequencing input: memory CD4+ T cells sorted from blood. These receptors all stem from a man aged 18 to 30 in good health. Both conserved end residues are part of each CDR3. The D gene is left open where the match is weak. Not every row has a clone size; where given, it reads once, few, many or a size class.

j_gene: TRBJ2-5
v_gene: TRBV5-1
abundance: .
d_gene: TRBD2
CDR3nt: TGCGCCAGCAGCTTGAATTCAGCGGGGGCCCAAGAGACCCAGTACTTC
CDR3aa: CASSLNSAGAQETQYF

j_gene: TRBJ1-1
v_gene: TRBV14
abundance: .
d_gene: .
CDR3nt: TGTGCCAGCAGCCTCCGGGGGAACACTGAAGCTTTCTTT
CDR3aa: CASSLRGNTEAFF

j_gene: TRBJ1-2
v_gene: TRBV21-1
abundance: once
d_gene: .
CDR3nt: TGTGCCAGCAGCCCTCCCGATACCGGTCAGGGTTATTGCTACACCTTC
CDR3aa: CASSPPDTGQGYCYTF

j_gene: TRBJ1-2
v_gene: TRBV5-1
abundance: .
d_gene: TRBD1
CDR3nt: TGCGCCAGCAGCATCGGACAGGGCGCCTATGGCTACACCTTC
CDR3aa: CASSIGQGAYGYTF

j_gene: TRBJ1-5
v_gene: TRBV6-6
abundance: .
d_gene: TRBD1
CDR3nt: TGTGCCAGCAGCCTAACAGGGGTGGGCAATCAGCCCCAGCATTTT
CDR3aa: CASSLTGVGNQPQHF

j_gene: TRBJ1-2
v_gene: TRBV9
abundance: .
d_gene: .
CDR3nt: TGTGCCAGCAGCGTATGCGGTGGGGGCGCGACCTATGGCTACACCTTC
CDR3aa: CASSVCGGGATYGYTF

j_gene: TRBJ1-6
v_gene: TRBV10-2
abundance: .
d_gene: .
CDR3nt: TGCGCCAGCAGTGTGGACACGCCCAATTCACCCCTCCACTTT
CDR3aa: CASSVDTPNSPLHF

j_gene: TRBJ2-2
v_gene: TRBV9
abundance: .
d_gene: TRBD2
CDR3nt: TGTGCCAGCAGCGCCCGAGGGGAGGGGAAAGGCACCGGGGAGCTGTTTTTT
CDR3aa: CASSARGEGKGTGELFF

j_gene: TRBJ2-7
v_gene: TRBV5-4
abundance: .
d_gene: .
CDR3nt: TGTGCCAGCAGCGCGTCCGGGACAAACCGGGGGGAGCAGTACTTC
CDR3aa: CASSASGTNRGEQYF

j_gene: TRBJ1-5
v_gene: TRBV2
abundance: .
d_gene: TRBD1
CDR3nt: TGTGCCAGCAGTGAAGTAACCCCAGGGGCAGGGGGCGTTCAGCCCCAGCATTTT
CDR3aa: CASSEVTPGAGGVQPQHF

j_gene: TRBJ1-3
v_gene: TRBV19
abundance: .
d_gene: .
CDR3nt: TGTGCCAGTAAGGGTTCCGGGGGCGGAATTATCTCTGGAAACACCATATATTTT
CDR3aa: CASKGSGGGIISGNTIYF

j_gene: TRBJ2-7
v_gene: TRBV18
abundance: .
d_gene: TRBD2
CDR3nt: TGTGCCAGCTCACCAAGCGGGGGGGCGTCCTACGAGCAGTACTTC
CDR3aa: CASSPSGGASYEQYF

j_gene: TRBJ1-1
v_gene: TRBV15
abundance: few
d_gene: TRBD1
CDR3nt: TGTGCCACCAGCACTGGACAGGACACTGAAGCTTTCTTT
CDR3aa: CATSTGQDTEAFF

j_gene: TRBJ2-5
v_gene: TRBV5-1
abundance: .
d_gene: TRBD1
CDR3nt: TGCGCCAGCAGCAGTCGACAGGGGGACTTGGAGACCCAGTACTTC
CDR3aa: CASSSRQGDLETQYF

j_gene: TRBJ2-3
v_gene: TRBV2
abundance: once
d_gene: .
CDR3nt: TGTGCCAGCAGTGAAGGTGGCCCAGATACGCAGTATTTT
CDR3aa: CASSEGGPDTQYF

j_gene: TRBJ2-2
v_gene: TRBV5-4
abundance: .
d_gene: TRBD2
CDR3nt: TGTGCCAGCAGCTTCCCGGCTAGCGGGGGGGAGCTGTTTTTT
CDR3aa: CASSFPASGGELFF

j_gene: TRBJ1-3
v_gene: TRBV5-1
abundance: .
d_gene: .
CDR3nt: TGCGCCAGCAGCCAGGGGACTGGAAACACCATATATTTT
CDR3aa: CASSQGTGNTIYF

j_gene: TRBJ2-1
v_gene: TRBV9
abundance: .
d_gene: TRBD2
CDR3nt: TGTGCCAGCAGCGTGGGACTAGCGGGAGGGCCAGCTTACAATGAGCAGTTCTTC
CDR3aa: CASSVGLAGGPAYNEQFF

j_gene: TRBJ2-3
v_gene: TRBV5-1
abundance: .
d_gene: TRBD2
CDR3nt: TGCGCCAGCAGCTTGGTAGGCCCGGGCGGGGGGGCCGGAGATACGCAGTATTTT
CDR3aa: CASSLVGPGGGAGDTQYF

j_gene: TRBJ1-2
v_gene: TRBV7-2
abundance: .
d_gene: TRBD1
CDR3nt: TGTGCCAGCAGCTTAGAAGGACAGGGAGGCGGCTACACCTTC
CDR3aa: CASSLEGQGGGYTF

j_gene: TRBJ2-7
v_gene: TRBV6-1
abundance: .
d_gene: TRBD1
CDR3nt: TGTGCCAGCAGGGCAGGGGGCTTCTACGAGCAGTACTTC
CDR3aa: CASRAGGFYEQYF

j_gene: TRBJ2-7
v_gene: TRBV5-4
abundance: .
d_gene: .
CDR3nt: TGTGCCAGCAGCAGTAGGGACCGGGGTGAGCAGTACTTC
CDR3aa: CASSSRDRGEQYF

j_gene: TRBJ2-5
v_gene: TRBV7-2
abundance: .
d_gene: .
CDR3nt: TGTGCCAGCAGCCCTGGGGGTTCTAGGATGGAGACCCAGTACTTC
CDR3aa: CASSPGGSRMETQYF

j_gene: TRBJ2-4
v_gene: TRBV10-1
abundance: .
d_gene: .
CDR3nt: TGCGCCAGCAGTCCAACTAGGGGGGGCATTCAGTACTTC
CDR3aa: CASSPTRGGIQYF

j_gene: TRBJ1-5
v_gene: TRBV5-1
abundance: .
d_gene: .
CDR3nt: TGCGCCAGCAGCCCGGAGGGGGGTAGCAATCAGCCCCAGCATTTT
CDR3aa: CASSPEGGSNQPQHF

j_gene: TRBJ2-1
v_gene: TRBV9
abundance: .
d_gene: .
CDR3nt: TGTGCCAGCGCAAGAATGAATGAGCAGTTCTTC
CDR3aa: CASARMNEQFF

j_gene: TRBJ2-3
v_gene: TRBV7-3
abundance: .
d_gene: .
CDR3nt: TGTGCCAGCGGGCCAACGGGGACAGATACGCAGTATTTT
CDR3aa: CASGPTGTDTQYF

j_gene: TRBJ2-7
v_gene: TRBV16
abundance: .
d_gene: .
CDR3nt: TGTGCCAGCAGCCTTCGGGGGCAGAGCTCCTACGAGCAGTACTTC
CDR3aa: CASSLRGQSSYEQYF

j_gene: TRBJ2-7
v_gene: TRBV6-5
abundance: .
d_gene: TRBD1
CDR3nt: TGTGCCAGCAGTTACGGGACAGTAGGCCTGTACGAGCAGTACTTC
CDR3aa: CASSYGTVGLYEQYF

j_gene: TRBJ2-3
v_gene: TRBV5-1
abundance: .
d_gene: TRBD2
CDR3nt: TGCGCCAGCAGCCCAGGGACTAGCGGAAGCACAGATACGCAGTATTTT
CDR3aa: CASSPGTSGSTDTQYF

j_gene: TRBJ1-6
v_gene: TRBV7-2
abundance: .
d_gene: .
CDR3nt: TGTGCCAGCAGCTTAAGGGGGGCCAATAATTCACCCCTCCACTTT
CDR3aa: CASSLRGANNSPLHF

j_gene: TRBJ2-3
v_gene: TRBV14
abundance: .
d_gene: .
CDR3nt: TGTGCCACCCGGAGTTTCGACTTATCAGATACGCAGTATTTT
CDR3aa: CATRSFDLSDTQYF

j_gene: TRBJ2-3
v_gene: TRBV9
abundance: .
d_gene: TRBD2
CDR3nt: TGTGCCAGCAGTCGTAGCGGGTTCGGCACAGATACGCAGTATTTT
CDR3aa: CASSRSGFGTDTQYF

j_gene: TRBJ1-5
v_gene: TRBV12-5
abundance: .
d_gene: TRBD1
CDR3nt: TGTGCTAGTGGCCCAGGGGGCGCGGGTCAGCCCCAGCATTTT
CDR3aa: CASGPGGAGQPQHF

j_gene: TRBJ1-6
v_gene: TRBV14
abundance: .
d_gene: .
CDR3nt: TGTGCCAGCAGCCAAAATTACGAGAATTCACCCCTCCACTTT
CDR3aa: CASSQNYENSPLHF

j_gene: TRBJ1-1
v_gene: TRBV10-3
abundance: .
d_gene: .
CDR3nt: TGTGCCATCAGTGAGTCATGGGGGAACACTGAAGCTTTCTTT
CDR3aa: CAISESWGNTEAFF

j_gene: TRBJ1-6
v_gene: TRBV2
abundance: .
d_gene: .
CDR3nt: TGTGCCAGCAGTGAGGCCAGTTCCTATAATTCACCCCTCCACTTT
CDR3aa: CASSEASSYNSPLHF

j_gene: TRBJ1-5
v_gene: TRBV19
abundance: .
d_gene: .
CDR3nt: TGTGCCAGTAATAACTACCCCAATCAGCCCCAGCATTTT
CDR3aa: CASNNYPNQPQHF

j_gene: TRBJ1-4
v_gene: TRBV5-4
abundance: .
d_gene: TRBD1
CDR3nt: TGTGCCAGCAGCTTGGGGGACAGGGCTGGCGAAAAACTGTTTTTT
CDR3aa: CASSLGDRAGEKLFF

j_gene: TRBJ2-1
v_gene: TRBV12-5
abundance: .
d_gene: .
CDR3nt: TGTGCTAGTGGACCCCGACTAAACGCACGCAATGAGCAGTTCTTC
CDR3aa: CASGPRLNARNEQFF

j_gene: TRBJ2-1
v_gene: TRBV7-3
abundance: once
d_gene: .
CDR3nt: TGTGCCAGCAGCCAAGGGCCCGCGTCCTACAATGAGCAGTTCTTC
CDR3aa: CASSQGPASYNEQFF

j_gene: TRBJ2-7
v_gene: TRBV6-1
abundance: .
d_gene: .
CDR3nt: TGTGCCAGCAAAGAACTCCTCACACCCTCCTACGAGCAGTACTTC
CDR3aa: CASKELLTPSYEQYF

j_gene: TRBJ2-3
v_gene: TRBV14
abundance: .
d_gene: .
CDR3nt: TGTGCCAGCAGCCATAATAGTGATACGCAGTATTTT
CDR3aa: CASSHNSDTQYF

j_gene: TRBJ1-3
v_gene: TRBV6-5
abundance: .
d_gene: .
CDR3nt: TGTGCCAGCAGTTACGGAACTCTCGCAAACACCATATATTTT
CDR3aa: CASSYGTLANTIYF

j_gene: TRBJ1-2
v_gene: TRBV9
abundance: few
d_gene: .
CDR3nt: TGTGCCAGCAGCGTAGTGGGGGACACAGGGAGGAGGTATGGCTACACCTTC
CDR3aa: CASSVVGDTGRRYGYTF

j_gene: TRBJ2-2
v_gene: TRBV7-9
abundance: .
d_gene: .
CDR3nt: TGTGCCAGCAGCTTTGATATAACCGGGGAGCTGTTTTTT
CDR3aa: CASSFDITGELFF

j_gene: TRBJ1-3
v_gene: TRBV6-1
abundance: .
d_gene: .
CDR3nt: TGTGCCAGCAGTTCCGAAGGGGCTGGAAACACCATATATTTT
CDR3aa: CASSSEGAGNTIYF

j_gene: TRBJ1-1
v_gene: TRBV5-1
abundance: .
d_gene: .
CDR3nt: TGCGCCAGCACCATTGGACAGAACACTGAAGCTTTCTTT
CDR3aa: CASTIGQNTEAFF

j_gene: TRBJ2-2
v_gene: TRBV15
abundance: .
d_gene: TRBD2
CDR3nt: TGTGCCACCAACCCCGGGGGGGCGCAAATTACCGGGGAGCTGTTTTTT
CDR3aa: CATNPGGAQITGELFF

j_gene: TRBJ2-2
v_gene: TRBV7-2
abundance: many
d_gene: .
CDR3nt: TGTGCCAGCAGCTTACAGGGGGGTCTAAGGCGGGAGCTGTTTTTT
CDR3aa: CASSLQGGLRRELFF

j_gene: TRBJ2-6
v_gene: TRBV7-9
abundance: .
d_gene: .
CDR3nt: TGTGCCAGCAGCTCCATGGATTCAGGGGCCAACGTCCTGACTTTC
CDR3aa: CASSSMDSGANVLTF

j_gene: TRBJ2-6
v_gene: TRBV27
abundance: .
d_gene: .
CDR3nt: TGTGCCAGCAGTCCCCTGCCGGGACGCATTCCCTCTGGGGCCAACGTCCTGACTTTC
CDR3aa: CASSPLPGRIPSGANVLTF

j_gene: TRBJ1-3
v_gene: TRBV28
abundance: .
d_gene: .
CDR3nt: TGTGCCAGCTACTCCACCGGCATATATTTT
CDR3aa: CASYSTGIYF

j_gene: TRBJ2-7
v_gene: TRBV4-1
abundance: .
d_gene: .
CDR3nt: TGCGCCAGCAGCCAAGACCAACGGGCCTCCTACGAGCAGTACTTC
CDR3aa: CASSQDQRASYEQYF